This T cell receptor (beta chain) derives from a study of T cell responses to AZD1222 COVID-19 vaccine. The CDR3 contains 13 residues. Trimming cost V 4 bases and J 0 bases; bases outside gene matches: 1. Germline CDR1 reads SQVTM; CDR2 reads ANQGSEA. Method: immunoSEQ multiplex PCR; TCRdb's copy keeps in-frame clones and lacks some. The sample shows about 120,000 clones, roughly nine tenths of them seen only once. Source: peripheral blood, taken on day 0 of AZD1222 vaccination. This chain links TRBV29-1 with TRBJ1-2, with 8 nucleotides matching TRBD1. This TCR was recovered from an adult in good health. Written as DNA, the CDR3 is TGCAGCGTTGGGACAGGGACTAACTATGGCTACACCTTC. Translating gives CSVGTGTNYGYTF.